There are many counts of the clone carrying this T cell receptor (beta chain). Per the germline V gene, CDR1 is SEHNR and CDR2 is FQNEAQ (reference sequence). The length of the CDR3 is 15 residues. V lost 0 bases to trimming and J lost 1 base, with 8 bases between them. Uncontrolled infection, other autoimmune disease, pregnancy or lactation disqualified patients from enrolment. The PBMCs studied were ones that came from 10 ml fresh peripheral blood. These data originate in a study of T cells in Graves' hyperthyroidism and ophthalmopathy. Study as a whole: Peripheral blood was collected at initial diagnosis, before any treatment.

RNA transcripts gave rise to amplified TCR beta CDR3 regions. Initially, a first-round RT-PCR of the TCR CDR3 employed the HTBI primer set. From the multiplex PCR reads, TCRdb called clonotypes with MiXCR, one entry per CDR3 protein. The repertoire holds some 180,000 distinct CDR3 sequences, with more than 15% as singletons. J is TRBJ2-3 and V is TRBV7-9; D unclear. The source of this sequence is a woman aged 50 to 60 with Graves' hyperthyroidism. The sample consisted of blood. In DNA, the CDR3 is TGTGCCAGCAGCTTAGCGGTAGGAGGCACAGATACGCAGTATTTT. Translated, it gives CASSLAVGGTDTQYF.